The clone carrying this TCR beta chain was seen only a few times. This specimen belongs to a study of cytomegalovirus exposure and HLA in healthy donors. PCR used 60 Vbeta primers and 13 Jbeta primers. The protocol was immunoSEQ multiplex PCR, while the TCRdb copy is restricted to in-frame clones and leaves out a portion. This table has some 190,000 clones, about 9.4% appearing once. Germline loops: CDR1 SQVTM, CDR2 ANQGSEA. The CDR3 has 15 amino acids. With 5 bases clipped from V and 0 bases from J, the junction kept 4 bases outside the gene matches. This sequence originates from a woman in her 30s in good health and CMV-seropositive. Sequencing used PBMCs. V gene TRBV29-1 combines with J gene TRBJ2-3, with 11 bases fitting TRBD2. The CDR3 region has the DNA TGCAGCGTTCTACTAGCGGGGGTTAGCACAGATACGCAGTATTTT. Protein sequence: CSVLLAGVSTDTQYF.